This is a list of T cell receptor beta chains from one sample in a study of OX40 agonist ivuxolimab in advanced cancers. Clones were read by immunoSEQ multiplex PCR, and TCRdb kept only the in-frame ones, dropping some. This sample yields fewer than 8,000 clones, of which roughly 87% are seen a single time; 25% to 35% belongs to the top ten. Source: CD4+ or CD8+ T cells sorted from blood, taken in a trial of the OX40 agonist ivuxolimab. The origin of the receptors is an adult with an advanced solid tumor such as melanoma, head and neck, liver or kidney cancer. Each CDR3 is given with its conserved first and last residue. Fields, in order: V gene, J gene, D gene, clone size, CDR3 protein, CDR3 DNA. A D gene is named only where the DNA matches it firmly. For some rows the clone size is stated as once, few or many, or as a class when expanded; others skip it.

v_call: TRBV25-1
j_call: TRBJ1-1
d_call: -
clone_size: -
cdr3_aa: CASSEFVNTEAFF
cdr3_nt: TGTGCCAGCAGTGAGTTTGTGAACACTGAAGCTTTCTTT

v_call: TRBV7-9
j_call: TRBJ2-2
d_call: TRBD1
clone_size: -
cdr3_aa: CASSKSGGAGTGELFF
cdr3_nt: TGTGCCAGCAGTAAATCAGGGGGCGCCGGGACCGGGGAGCTGTTTTTT

v_call: TRBV28
j_call: TRBJ2-7
d_call: TRBD2
clone_size: -
cdr3_aa: CASSLSGNPLEQYF
cdr3_nt: TGTGCCAGCAGTCTTAGCGGGAACCCCCTCGAGCAGTACTTC

v_call: TRBV9
j_call: TRBJ2-7
d_call: TRBD1
clone_size: -
cdr3_aa: CASSVGGTGLSYEQYF
cdr3_nt: TGTGCCAGCAGCGTAGGTGGGACAGGCCTATCCTACGAGCAGTACTTC

v_call: TRBV4-1
j_call: TRBJ1-1
d_call: -
clone_size: -
cdr3_aa: CASSRQTLNTEAFF
cdr3_nt: TGCGCCAGCAGCCGACAGACATTGAACACTGAAGCTTTCTTT

v_call: TRBV5-4
j_call: TRBJ2-7
d_call: -
clone_size: once
cdr3_aa: CASSLYGDDYEQYF
cdr3_nt: TGTGCCAGCAGCTTGTACGGGGACGATTACGAGCAGTACTTC

v_call: TRBV19
j_call: TRBJ2-7
d_call: -
clone_size: -
cdr3_aa: CASSIDPPGYEQYF
cdr3_nt: TGTGCCAGTAGTATAGATCCCCCGGGCTACGAGCAGTACTTC

v_call: TRBV10-3
j_call: TRBJ1-6
d_call: -
clone_size: -
cdr3_aa: CAIRPDSYNSPLHF
cdr3_nt: TGTGCCATCCGACCGGACAGCTATAATTCACCCCTCCACTTT

v_call: TRBV7-9
j_call: TRBJ1-1
d_call: -
clone_size: -
cdr3_aa: CASSQAGTTEAFF
cdr3_nt: TGTGCCAGCAGCCAGGCCGGGACAACTGAAGCTTTCTTT

v_call: TRBV6-5
j_call: TRBJ1-1
d_call: -
clone_size: -
cdr3_aa: CASSYQGWSTEAFF
cdr3_nt: TGTGCCAGCAGTTACCAGGGTTGGAGCACTGAAGCTTTCTTT

v_call: TRBV7-9
j_call: TRBJ2-3
d_call: TRBD1
clone_size: -
cdr3_aa: CASSSGRGQDTQYF
cdr3_nt: TGTGCCAGCAGCTCGGGCAGGGGGCAAGATACGCAGTATTTT

v_call: TRBV6-4
j_call: TRBJ2-1
d_call: TRBD1
clone_size: -
cdr3_aa: CASSTGTGGPDEQFF
cdr3_nt: TGTGCCAGCAGCACCGGGACAGGGGGCCCGGATGAGCAGTTCTTC